This T cell receptor beta chain was captured in a study of blood T cell repertoires in COVID-19. Across the whole study: COVID-19 samples collected from the United States, Italy and Spain covered acute and convalescent phases. In each case, the material was cDNA or gDNA derived from T cells, B-cell-depleted T cells, or PBMCs.

Original data processing: Estimated nucleated cell counts came from reference gene primer amplification. Clones were sequenced by immunoSEQ multiplex PCR, and TCRdb holds only the in-frame ones, with some missing. V and J calls and clone size are as listed in that table; D and trimming were resolved from the DNA. The repertoire holds some 260,000 clones, 88% seen once, with 0.7% in the top ten. The germline V gene encodes CDR1 LGHNA and CDR2 YSLEER. The CDR3 length is 14 residues. With 4 bases clipped from V and 5 bases from J, the junction kept 8 bases outside the gene matches. The chain is built from TRBV4-3 and TRBJ2-7; TRBD2 agrees at 7 bases. The source is a human donor in a cohort sampled during active COVID-19. The sequencing input was peripheral blood. CDR3 bases: TGCGCCAGCAGCCGAGGACTAGAAGTAAACGAGCAGTACTTC. Amino acids: CASSRGLEVNEQYF.